This TCR beta chain was sequenced in a study of shared clonotypes between healthy human individuals. General observations from the study: Inspection by rarefaction showed sorted-subset sequencing to be incomplete despite large depth.

Trimming cost V 2 bases and J 6 bases, with 17 bases left between them. This CDR3 contains 15 residues. Germline loops: CDR1 SGHDT, CDR2 YYEEEE. Naive CD8 cells were CD45RO-negative, positively selected for CCR7, excluding terminally differentiated effector memory CD45RA+ cells. The donors, all of them Caucasian adults, lived in Nashville, Tennessee. Genomic DNA belonging to each subset was distributed in equal measure over several immunoSEQ plates. Only in-frame clones appear in the TCRdb table, and some are missing; sequencing was by immunoSEQ multiplex PCR. The table lists 1.5 million to 2.5 million clones, about 94% of them singletons. A word on this clone: Its antigen remains unknown.

The clonotype comes from a man between 18 and 35 years old in good health. The chain is built from TRBV5-6 and TRBJ1-1; D might be TRBD1 (6 bases). Sample: naive CD8+ T cells sorted from blood. DNA for the CDR3: TGTGCCAGCAGCTTCGGACCAACAGGGAGCGCTGAAGCTTTCTTT. Its protein is CASSFGPTGSAEAFF.